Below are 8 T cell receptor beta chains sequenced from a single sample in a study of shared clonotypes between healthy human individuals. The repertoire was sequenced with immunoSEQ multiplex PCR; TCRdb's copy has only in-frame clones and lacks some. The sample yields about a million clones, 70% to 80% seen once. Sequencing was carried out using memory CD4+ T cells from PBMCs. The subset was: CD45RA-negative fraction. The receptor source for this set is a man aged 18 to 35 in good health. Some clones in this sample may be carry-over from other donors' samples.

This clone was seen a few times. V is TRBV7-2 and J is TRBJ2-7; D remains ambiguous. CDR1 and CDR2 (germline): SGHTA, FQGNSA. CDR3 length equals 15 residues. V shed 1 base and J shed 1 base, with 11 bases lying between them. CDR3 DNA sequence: TGTGCCAGCAGCTTAGTCCCCATGGTGTCCTACGAGCAGTACTTC. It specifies CASSLVPMVSYEQYF.

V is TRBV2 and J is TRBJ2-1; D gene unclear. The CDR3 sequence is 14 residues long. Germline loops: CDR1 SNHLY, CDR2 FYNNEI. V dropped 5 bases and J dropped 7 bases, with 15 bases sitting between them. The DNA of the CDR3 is TGTGCCAGCAGTTTAAGGGCGGTCTTGAATGAGCAGTTCTTC. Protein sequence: CASSLRAVLNEQFF.

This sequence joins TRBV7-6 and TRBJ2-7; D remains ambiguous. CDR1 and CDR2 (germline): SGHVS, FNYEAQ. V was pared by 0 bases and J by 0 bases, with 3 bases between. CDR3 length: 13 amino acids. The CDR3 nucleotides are TGTGCCAGCAGCTTAGCCTACTCCTACGAGCAGTACTTC. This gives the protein CASSLAYSYEQYF. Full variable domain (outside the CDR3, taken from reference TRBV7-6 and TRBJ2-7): GAGVSQSPRYKVTKRGQDVALRCDPISGHVSLYWYRQALGQGPEFLTYFNYEAQQDKSGLPNDRFSAERPEGSISTLTIQRTEQRDSAMYRCASSLAYSYEQYFGPGTRLTVT.

CDR3 amino acids: CASSGTGDTEAFF. In DNA, the CDR3 is TGTGCCAGCTCCGGGACAGGGGATACTGAAGCTTTCTTT. This sequence joins TRBV18 and TRBJ1-1; 10 nucleotides line up with TRBD1. V lost 6 bases, J lost 5 bases, and 3 bases stayed unmatched. Germline loops: CDR1 KGHSH, CDR2 LQKENI. This CDR3 is built from 13 residues.

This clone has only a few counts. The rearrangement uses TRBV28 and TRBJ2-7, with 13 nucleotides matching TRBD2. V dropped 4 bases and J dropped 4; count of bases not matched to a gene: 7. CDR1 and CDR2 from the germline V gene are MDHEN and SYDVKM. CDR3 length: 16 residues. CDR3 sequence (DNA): TGTGCCAGCAGTTACGGACTAGCGGGAGCGGGGTACGAGCAGTACTTC. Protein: CASSYGLAGAGYEQYF.

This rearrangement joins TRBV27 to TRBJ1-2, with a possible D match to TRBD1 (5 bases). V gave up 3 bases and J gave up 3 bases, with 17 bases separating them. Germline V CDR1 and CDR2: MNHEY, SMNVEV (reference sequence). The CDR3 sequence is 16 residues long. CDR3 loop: CASSFSMVGPYYGYTF. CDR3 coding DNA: TGTGCCAGCAGTTTTTCGATGGTGGGGCCTTACTATGGCTACACCTTC.

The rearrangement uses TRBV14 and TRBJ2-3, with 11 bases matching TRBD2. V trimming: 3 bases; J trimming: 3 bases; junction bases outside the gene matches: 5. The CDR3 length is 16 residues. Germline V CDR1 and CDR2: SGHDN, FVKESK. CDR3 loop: CASSQPSGRTTDTQYF. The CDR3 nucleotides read TGTGCCAGCAGCCAGCCTAGCGGGAGGACTACAGATACGCAGTATTTT.

This CDR3 is CASSPQQGRRSYGYTF. Here the CDR3 DNA reads TGTGCCAGCAGCCCACAACAGGGCCGAAGGAGCTATGGCTACACCTTC. The chain joins TRBV11-2 to TRBJ1-2; tentatively, D is TRBD1 (6 bases). The germline gives CDR1 SGHAT, CDR2 FQNNGV. CDR3 length: 16 residues. The germline V and J ends were trimmed by 5 bases and 4 bases, with 20 bases remaining between them.